This TCR beta chain appears in the sequencing data of a study of shared clonotypes between healthy human individuals. Study-level background: For every donor, three CD4 naive, three CD4 memory, two CD8 naive and one CD8 memory plates were used.

Study observations and caveats: Sorted-subset sequencing, rarefaction showed, was incomplete despite large depth. Naive CD4 clonotypes overlapped across several donors at roughly 5%.

Trimming took 8 bases from V and 7 from J, leaving 19 bases between them. The CDR3 spans 14 residues. CDR1 SNHLY and CDR2 FYNNEI come from the germline V gene. Researchers divided each subset's genomic DNA evenly across several immunoSEQ plates. TCRdb's copy holds only in-frame clones and misses some; the assay was immunoSEQ multiplex PCR. The profile shows some 1.1 million clones, roughly 80% of them singletons. With respect to this clone: Antigen unknown.

The sample taken for sequencing was memory CD4+ T cells from PBMCs. Regarding subset: CD45RA-negative fraction. This TCR derives from a man younger than 35 in good health. Some clones in this sample may be carry-over from other donors' samples. The V and J genes are TRBV2 and TRBJ2-3, with D perhaps being TRBD1 or TRBD2 (7 bases each). The CDR3 DNA follows: TGTGCCAGCGCCCAGGGGGGGAATTTAAATACGCAGTATTTT. Encoded protein: CASAQGGNLNTQYF.